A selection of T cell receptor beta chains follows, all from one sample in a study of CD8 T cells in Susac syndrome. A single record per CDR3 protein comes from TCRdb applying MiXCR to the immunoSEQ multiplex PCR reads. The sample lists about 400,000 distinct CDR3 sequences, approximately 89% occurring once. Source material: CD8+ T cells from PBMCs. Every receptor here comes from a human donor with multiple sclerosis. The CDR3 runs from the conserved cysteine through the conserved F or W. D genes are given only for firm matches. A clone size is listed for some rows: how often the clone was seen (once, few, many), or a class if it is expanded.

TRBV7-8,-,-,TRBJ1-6,TGTGCCAGCAGCCGATTAGAGGGGGGGCCGCGAGAGAATTCACCCCTCCACTTT,CASSRLEGGPRENSPLHF
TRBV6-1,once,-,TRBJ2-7,TGTGCCACCTCAGCGTGTTCCTCCTACGAGCAGTACTTC,CATSACSSYEQYF
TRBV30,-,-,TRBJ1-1,TGTGCCTGGACGGACGGGGCAAACACTGAAGCTTTCTTT,CAWTDGANTEAFF
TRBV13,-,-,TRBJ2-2,TGTGCCAGCAGCCCCCGGTGGAGGGGGCAGCCCGGGGAGCTGTTTTTT,CASSPRWRGQPGELFF
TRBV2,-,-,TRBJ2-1,TGTGCCAGCAGTGGGGTTGAGCAGTTCTTC,CASSGVEQFF
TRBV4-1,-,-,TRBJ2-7,TGCGCCAGCAGCCAAGATGTAATAGCGGCCGATGAGCAGTACTTC,CASSQDVIAADEQYF
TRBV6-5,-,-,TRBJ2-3,TGTGCCAGCGCCCTTGGAGGGGGGGCAGCAGATACGCAGTATTTT,CASALGGGAADTQYF
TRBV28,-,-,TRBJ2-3,TGTGCCAGCAGTTTCGCTAACACAGATACGCAGTATTTT,CASSFANTDTQYF
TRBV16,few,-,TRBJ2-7,TGTGCCAGCAGCCAATCTTCCGGGTTATACGAGCAGTACTTC,CASSQSSGLYEQYF
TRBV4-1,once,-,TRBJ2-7,TGCGCCAGCAGCCAAATAGAGTTTTCGGTCTACGAGCAGTACTTC,CASSQIEFSVYEQYF
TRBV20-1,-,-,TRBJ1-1,TGCAGTGCTAGCGGGACTCCCAGGATCTACACTGAAGCCTTCTTT,CSASGTPRIYTEAFF
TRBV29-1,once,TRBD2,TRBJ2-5,TGCAGCGTTCTAGCGGGGGAGGAGGAGACCCAGTACTTC,CSVLAGEEETQYF
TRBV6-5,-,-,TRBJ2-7,TGTGCCAGCTTTCAGGGCCACGAGCAGTACTTC,CASFQGHEQYF
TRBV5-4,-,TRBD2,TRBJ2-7,TGTGCCAGCAGTTGGGGGGGCGAGCAGTACTTC,CASSWGGEQYF